The clone carrying this TCR beta chain was seen at least ten times. Its antigen remains unknown. This specimen belongs to a study of T-cell reconstitution after alpha-beta-depleted transplantation in children. Study-wide findings and caveats: Newly produced T cells mostly accounted for T-cell counts and diversity one year post-transplant. There were reportedly several hundred expanded graft clones from which alpha-beta T cells came about two months after transplant.

As it was prepared, the TCRbeta library received unique molecular identifiers. TCRdb itself ran the PCR reads through MiXCR, one entry per CDR3 protein. The sample records roughly 6,000 distinct CDR3 sequences, about 14% being singletons. Germline V gene sequence: CDR1 LNHDA, CDR2 SQIVND (reference sequence). The V end lost 5 bases, the J end lost 4 bases, and 14 bases lay between the germline ends. The CDR3 consists of 14 residues. This TCR was recovered from a patient between 2 and 9 years old who had a stem cell transplant for inherited bone marrow failure, so the T cells may come from the graft donor. The sample in question was PBMCs, mostly from graft donor cells, obtained 180 days after TCRalphabeta/CD19-depleted stem cell transplant. The V gene is TRBV19, the J gene TRBJ2-5; D possibly uses TRBD1 or TRBD2 (5 bases each). The CDR3 loop is CASSEHPGRETQYF. The CDR3 DNA reads as TGTGCCAGTAGTGAACACCCAGGGAGAGAGACCCAGTACTTC.